This entry is about one T cell receptor (beta chain). The final CDR3 position lacks the conserved phenylalanine or tryptophan, pointing to a likely read error. RNA was extracted from bulk tissue without any cell sorting. Distant lung tissue was collected more than 3 cm away from the tumor edge. Germline CDR1 reads ENHRY; CDR2 reads SYGVKD. The CDR3 spans 15 residues. The data stem from a study of tumor and adjacent non-tumor tissue in lung cancer. Overall study: Histology: 12 adenocarcinoma, a couple of squamous cell carcinoma, 1 small cell lung cancer. Aged about 31 to 80 years, patients included 10 men and 5 women with stage I to III disease.

Three rounds of nested PCR, following a modified ARM-PCR protocol, produced the TCRbeta library. Using its own MiXCR run on the multiplex PCR reads, TCRdb lists one record per CDR3 protein. The table lists roughly 90,000 distinct CDR3 sequences, 65% to 80% of them singletons, with roughly a fifth in the top ten. The chain is built from TRBV10-3 and TRBJ2-2; 8 nucleotides agree with TRBD2. The source is a woman between 50 and 59 years old with non-small cell lung cancer. Input material: distant non-tumor lung tissue. CDR3 nucleotide sequence: TGTGCCATCAGTGTACTAGCGGCGAACACCGGGGTGCTGTTTCTT. It yields the protein CAISVLAANTGVLFL.